The clone carrying this T cell receptor (beta chain) occurred once. Antigen: not known. Trimming pared 0 bases from V and 5 bases from J, leaving 3 bases between. Germline V gene lookup returns CDR1 SGHRS and CDR2 YFSETQ. The CDR3 runs 12 residues. Libraries were prepared by immunoSEQ multiplex PCR; TCRdb keeps only in-frame clonotypes and omits some of them. The sample shows 95,000 to 150,000 clones, around 91% of them seen only once. The sample belongs to a study of T cell responses to AZD1222 COVID-19 vaccine. Study-wide results and caveats: Sampling that yielded the repertoires occurred only after the peak T cell response.

Sequenced material: peripheral blood, taken on day 0 of AZD1222 vaccination. The receptor comes from an adult in good health. V and J are TRBV5-1 and TRBJ2-1; no definite D call. CDR3 amino acids: CASSLGHNEQFF. DNA of the CDR3: TGCGCCAGCAGCTTGGGCCACAATGAGCAGTTCTTC.